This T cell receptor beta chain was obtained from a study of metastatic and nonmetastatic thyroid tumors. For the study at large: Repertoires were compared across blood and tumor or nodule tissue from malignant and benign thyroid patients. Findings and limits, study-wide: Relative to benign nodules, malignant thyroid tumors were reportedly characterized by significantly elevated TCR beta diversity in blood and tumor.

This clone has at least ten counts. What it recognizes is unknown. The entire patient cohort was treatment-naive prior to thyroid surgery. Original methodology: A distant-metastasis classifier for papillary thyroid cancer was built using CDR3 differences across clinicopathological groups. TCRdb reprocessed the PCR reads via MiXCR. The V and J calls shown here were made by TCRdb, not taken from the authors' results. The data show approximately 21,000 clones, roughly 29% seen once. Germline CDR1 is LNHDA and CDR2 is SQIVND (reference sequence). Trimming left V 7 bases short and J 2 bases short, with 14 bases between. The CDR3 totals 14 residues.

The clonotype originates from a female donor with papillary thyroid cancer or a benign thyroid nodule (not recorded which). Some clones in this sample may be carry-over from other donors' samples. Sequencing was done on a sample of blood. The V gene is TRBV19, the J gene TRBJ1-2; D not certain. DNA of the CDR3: TGTGCCAGTAACCATCAGGACGGGAACTATGGCTACACCTTC. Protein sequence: CASNHQDGNYGYTF. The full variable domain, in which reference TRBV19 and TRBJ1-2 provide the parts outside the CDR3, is DGGITQSPKYLFRKEGQNVTLSCEQNLNHDAMYWYRQDPGQGLRLIYYSQIVNDFQKGDIAEGYSVSREKKESFPLTVTSAQKNPTAFYLCASNHQDGNYGYTFGSGTRLTVV.